This TCR beta chain emerged from a study of OX40 agonist ivuxolimab in advanced cancers. Study-wide background: Dose-escalation patients' cancers were hepatocellular carcinoma, melanoma, renal cell or head and neck cancer. Those enrolled were approximately 83% male, with a mean age of about 66 years and ages from about 20 to 90.

The study, taken as a whole, reports: CD8+ T cells showed, on average, more clonal expansion than CD4+ cells. At doses 0.1 to 3.0 mg/kg, CD4+ and CD8+ clones expanded.

The V and J ends lost 3 bases and 7 bases, in that order; junction bases with no gene match: 7. The CDR3 loop spans 16 amino acids. Germline CDR1 and CDR2: LGHNA and YSLEER. Profiling relied on immunoSEQ multiplex PCR, and the TCRdb table lists in-frame clones only, not all of them. Of tens of thousands of clones in the sample, roughly 94% were seen once. With respect to this clone: As yet, its antigen is unknown.

The chain uses TRBV4-3 and TRBJ2-7, with 15 bases fitting TRBD2. The sequenced sample was CD4+ or CD8+ T cells sorted from blood, obtained in a trial of the OX40 agonist ivuxolimab. The source is an adult with an advanced solid tumor such as melanoma, head and neck, liver or kidney cancer. For the CDR3, the DNA is TGCGCCAGCAGCCACGGACTAGCGGGAGGGCCGGGGGAGCAGTACTTC. The encoded protein is CASSHGLAGGPGEQYF.